This TCR beta chain is from a study of T cell responses to AZD1222 COVID-19 vaccine. This CDR3 region has 13 residues. CDR1 is SGHAT and CDR2 is FQNNGV in the germline V gene. V was clipped by 0 bases and J by 11 bases, with 13 bases between them. The assay was immunoSEQ multiplex PCR, and TCRdb's table has in-frame clones only and misses some. Of 150,000 to 200,000 clones listed, 75% to 95% are singletons. Study-level results: Spike-specific TCR breadth rose after two AZD1222 doses, and depth rose as well. Baseline testing showed seropositivity in only 6 or 7 AZD1222 recipients.

Concerning this clone itself: Antigen unknown.

The clonotype comes from an adult in good health. The material sequenced was peripheral blood, taken on day 0 of AZD1222 vaccination. The rearrangement links TRBV11-2 to TRBJ1-1; no firm D call. Here the CDR3 reads CASSLDSRALAFF. The CDR3 coding sequence is TGTGCCAGCAGCTTAGATTCAAGAGCTCTGGCTTTCTTT.